The present entry profiles one T cell receptor beta chain with its context. Antigen specificity is unknown. For every subset, genomic DNA was evenly distributed across several immunoSEQ plates. Clones were read by immunoSEQ multiplex PCR, and TCRdb kept only the in-frame ones, dropping some. The data show about 450,000 clones, roughly 83% seen once. This specimen comes from a study of shared clonotypes between healthy human individuals. CDR1 and CDR2 (germline): SGHRS, YFSETQ. V was trimmed by 4 bases and J by 5 bases, leaving 16 bases between them. The CDR3 contains 15 residues. Study-level results: Few donors limited the genetic and exposure-history diversity represented. Collection of samples was limited to blood; tissue repertoires likely differ.

V usage is TRBV5-1 and J usage is TRBJ2-4; D uncertain. This clonotype was sampled from a woman in her thirties or forties in good health. Some clones in this sample may be carry-over from other donors' samples. The specimen was PBMCs. In DNA form, the CDR3 reads TGCGCCAGCAGCAGCTTTATTGGGGAACAAAACATTCAGTACTTC. Translating gives CASSSFIGEQNIQYF.